The 26 T cell receptor beta chains reported below all come from one sample, sequenced in a study of CD8 T cells in ankylosing spondylitis. TCRdb independently ran MiXCR on the 5' RACE reads; one entry per CDR3 protein. This table has 25,000 to 35,000 distinct CDR3 sequences, 4.5% to 5.5% appearing once. The sample was blood, either unsorted or a sorted T cell fraction (not recorded which). These receptors were collected from a female donor with ankylosing spondylitis or in good health (not recorded which).

This clonotype came up many times. V usage is TRBV9 and J usage is TRBJ2-5; 12 bases match TRBD1. After removal of 1 base from V and 4 bases from J, the junction contained 5 bases not matched to a gene. There are 16 residues in the CDR3. Germline assignment: CDR1 SGDLS and CDR2 YYNGEE. CDR3 DNA sequence: TGTGCCAGCAGCGTACGGGACAGGGGGCCTGGAGAGACCCAGTACTTC. As protein: CASSVRDRGPGETQYF.

By share, this clonotype ranks as medium-sized. This chain joins TRBV9 and TRBJ2-1, with D possibly being TRBD1 (6 bases). V lost 3 bases and J 2 bases, leaving 15 bases between the germline ends. In germline, CDR1 is SGDLS, CDR2 YYNGEE. This CDR3 contains 16 residues. The CDR3 loop reads CASSAQPGTTYNEQFF. The CDR3 bases are TGTGCCAGCAGCGCCCAACCCGGGACAACCTACAATGAGCAGTTCTTC. Full variable domain (outside the CDR3, taken from reference TRBV9 and TRBJ2-1): DSGVTQTPKHLITATGQRVTLRCSPRSGDLSVYWYQQSLDQGLQFLIQYYNGEERAKGNILERFSAQQFPDLHSELNLSSLELGDSALYFCASSAQPGTTYNEQFFGPGTRLTVL.

In this sample, this clonotype turned up many times. V and J are TRBV9 and TRBJ1-1; D call uncertain. Germline V gives CDR1 SGDLS, CDR2 YYNGEE. The CDR3 length is 13 residues. The V end lost 0 bases, the J end lost 8 bases, and 11 bases lay between the germline ends. The CDR3 nucleotides read TGTGCCAGCAGCGTAGGGTCGGGCTTAGAAGCTTTCTTT. This sequence encodes CASSVGSGLEAFF.

Note on this clonotype: A much larger clone sits a single nucleotide away, making a read error possible. The chain carries TRBV9 and TRBJ2-2, with no clear D. The CDR3 is 15 amino acids. The V gene lost 0 bases and the J gene lost 6 bases, with 12 bases spanning the gap. CDR1 SGDLS and CDR2 YYNGEE come from the germline V gene. The CDR3 coding sequence is TGTGCCAGCAGCGTAGGCGATGTAGCTCCCGGGGAGCTGTTTTTT. Translating it yields CASSVGDVAPGELFF.

This clonotype was recorded at least ten times. V and J are TRBV9 and TRBJ1-2, with D unclear. The V gene's germline CDR1 is SGDLS and CDR2 YYNGEE. The V end lost 0 bases, the J end lost 5 bases, and 11 bases lay between the germline ends. The CDR3 length is 14 residues. The CDR3, as DNA: TGTGCCAGCAGCGTAGAAAGCAGTGGATATGGCTACACCTTC. It specifies CASSVESSGYGYTF.

The table lists this clonotype with many counts. The rearrangement uses TRBV9 and TRBJ2-7, with D unclear. CDR3 length: 12 amino acids. Germline V gene data show CDR1 as SGDLS and CDR2 as YYNGEE. Trimming cost V 3 bases and J 5 bases, with 9 bases left between them. CDR3 amino acids: CASSGIGHEQYF. The CDR3 bases are TGTGCCAGCAGCGGTATTGGCCACGAGCAGTACTTC. The variable domain in full, completed from reference TRBV9 and TRBJ2-7, reads DSGVTQTPKHLITATGQRVTLRCSPRSGDLSVYWYQQSLDQGLQFLIQYYNGEERAKGNILERFSAQQFPDLHSELNLSSLELGDSALYFCASSGIGHEQYFGPGTRLTVT.

This clonotype rates as medium-sized. The genes are TRBV9 and TRBJ2-1, with 16 bases aligning to TRBD2. The germline V gene encodes CDR1 SGDLS and CDR2 YYNGEE. The CDR3 extends over 21 amino acids. V lost 3 bases and J lost 5; bases outside the gene matches: 17. The CDR3 DNA sequence: TGTGCCAGCAGCGCTAACCCGGGACTAGCGGGAGGGCCGGCTATAAACAATGAGCAGTTCTTC. Its translation: CASSANPGLAGGPAINNEQFF.

The chain carries TRBV9 and TRBJ1-2, with D perhaps TRBD1 (5 bases). Trimming removed 0 bases at V and 1 base at J, with 10 bases between. This CDR3 contains 15 residues. Per germline, CDR1 SGDLS and CDR2 YYNGEE. CDR3 sequence reads: CASSVGAGGNYGYTF. CDR3 nucleotides: TGTGCCAGCAGCGTAGGCGCTGGGGGTAACTATGGCTACACCTTC.

This clonotype has a count of ten or more. The genes are TRBV9 and TRBJ2-5; no reliable D call. Germline CDR1 and CDR2: SGDLS and YYNGEE. This CDR3 region has 13 residues. The ends were cut back, 1 base at V and 1 base at J, with 5 bases in the middle. The CDR3, as DNA: TGTGCCAGCAGCGTACACGCCCAAGAGACCCAGTACTTC. Encoded protein: CASSVHAQETQYF. Drawing the rest from reference TRBV9 and TRBJ2-5, the complete variable domain is DSGVTQTPKHLITATGQRVTLRCSPRSGDLSVYWYQQSLDQGLQFLIQYYNGEERAKGNILERFSAQQFPDLHSELNLSSLELGDSALYFCASSVHAQETQYFGPGTRLLVL.

This clonotype was recorded at least ten times. This chain joins TRBV9 and TRBJ2-3, with D perhaps assigned TRBD1 or TRBD2 (5 bases each). This CDR3 is built from 16 residues. With 4 bases removed from V and 0 bases from J, the gap between germline ends came to 15 bases. Germline-derived CDR1 and CDR2 are SGDLS and YYNGEE. The CDR3 DNA reads as TGTGCCAGCAGCACAGAGGGGCGGACTAGCACAGATACGCAGTATTTT. It is translated as CASSTEGRTSTDTQYF. Full variable domain (missing parts from reference TRBV9 and TRBJ2-3): DSGVTQTPKHLITATGQRVTLRCSPRSGDLSVYWYQQSLDQGLQFLIQYYNGEERAKGNILERFSAQQFPDLHSELNLSSLELGDSALYFCASSTEGRTSTDTQYFGPGTRLTVL.

This clonotype was recorded many times. The chain's CDR3 is CASSGAGGGSGRGPYEEQYF. CDR3 DNA: TGTGCCAGCAGCGGGGCCGGAGGCGGTAGCGGCAGAGGACCCTACGAAGAGCAGTACTTC. The chain joins TRBV9 to TRBJ2-7; a weak D match, TRBD2 (6 bases). In germline, CDR1 is SGDLS, CDR2 YYNGEE. Deletions cut 3 bases from V and 7 bases from J, with 35 bases between. CDR3 size: 20 residues.

This clonotype was recorded many times. The chain recombines TRBV9 with TRBJ1-1; D possibly corresponds to TRBD1 (6 bases). Germline CDR1 reads SGDLS; CDR2 reads YYNGEE. The CDR3 covers 14 residues. Deletions cut 4 bases from V and 10 bases from J, with 20 bases between. This chain's CDR3 is CASSQIRGEVGAFF. CDR3 in DNA: TGTGCCAGCAGCCAAATCAGGGGCGAGGTAGGAGCTTTCTTT.

This clonotype was picked up many times. The chain recombines TRBV9 with TRBJ1-6; TRBD1 is a possible D gene (6 bases). Germline values: CDR1 SGDLS, CDR2 YYNGEE. Trimming took 0 bases from V and 7 from J, leaving 14 bases between them. The CDR3 totals 16 residues. The CDR3: CASSVEGEGSNSPLHF. The CDR3 DNA follows: TGTGCCAGCAGCGTAGAGGGGGAGGGCTCCAATTCACCCCTCCACTTT.

This clonotype is judged medium-sized (0.01 to 0.1%). This chain uses TRBV9 with TRBJ2-1; unclear D gene. V was trimmed by 1 base and J by 0 bases, leaving 8 bases between them. CDR1 and CDR2 (germline): SGDLS, YYNGEE. This CDR3 spans 15 amino acids. In DNA form, the CDR3 reads TGTGCCAGCAGCGTAAAGGTTAGCTCCTACAATGAGCAGTTCTTC. Its protein is CASSVKVSSYNEQFF. Full variable domain (missing parts from reference TRBV9 and TRBJ2-1): DSGVTQTPKHLITATGQRVTLRCSPRSGDLSVYWYQQSLDQGLQFLIQYYNGEERAKGNILERFSAQQFPDLHSELNLSSLELGDSALYFCASSVKVSSYNEQFFGPGTRLTVL.

At least ten counts were recorded for this clonotype. The V gene is TRBV9, the J gene TRBJ2-2; D unresolved. The CDR3 length is 14 residues. Trimming shortened V by 2 bases and J by 6 bases, and 11 bases separated the two germline ends. Germline-derived CDR1 and CDR2 are SGDLS and YYNGEE. The CDR3 loop is CASSVVGSSGELFF. The CDR3 DNA reads as TGTGCCAGCAGCGTGGTGGGGTCTTCCGGGGAGCTGTTTTTT.

This clonotype was counted many times. The chain joins TRBV9 to TRBJ2-1; TRBD2 agrees at 10 bases. The CDR3 has 18 residues. V dropped 4 bases and J dropped 0; count of bases not matched to a gene: 10. Germline CDR1 SGDLS, CDR2 YYNGEE. The DNA of the CDR3 is TGTGCCAGCAGCTTAAGAACTAGCGGGGTCCTCTCCTACAATGAGCAGTTCTTC. Protein sequence: CASSLRTSGVLSYNEQFF. Full variable domain (outside the CDR3, taken from reference TRBV9 and TRBJ2-1): DSGVTQTPKHLITATGQRVTLRCSPRSGDLSVYWYQQSLDQGLQFLIQYYNGEERAKGNILERFSAQQFPDLHSELNLSSLELGDSALYFCASSLRTSGVLSYNEQFFGPGTRLTVL.

This clonotype was seen at least ten times. The chain joins TRBV9 to TRBJ1-2; D ambiguous. CDR1 SGDLS and CDR2 YYNGEE come from the germline V gene. The CDR3 length is 12 residues. Trimming removed 2 bases at V and 3 bases at J, with 5 bases between. The DNA for the CDR3 is TGTGCCAGCAGCGTGTTAGACTATGGCTACACCTTC. Its translation: CASSVLDYGYTF.

This clonotype came up many times. The chain joins TRBV12-2 to TRBJ1-2; TRBD1, the D gene given by the table, was not confirmed from the DNA. TRBV12-2 is tagged as a pseudogene. The CDR3 extends over 15 amino acids. The chain's CDR3 is CASRPWTGVNYGYTF. CDR3 DNA: TGTGCAAGTCGCCCGTGGACAGGGGTTAACTATGGCTACACCTTC.

This clonotype has ten or more counts. The rearrangement joins TRBV9 to TRBJ2-6; 7 bases are shared with TRBD2. The CDR3 is made up of 17 amino acids. Germline V gene lookup returns CDR1 SGDLS and CDR2 YYNGEE. After removal of 4 bases from V and 0 bases from J, the junction contained 7 bases not matched to a gene. The CDR3 here is CASSRAGPISGANVLTF. CDR3 sequence (DNA): TGTGCCAGCAGCCGAGCGGGACCCATCTCTGGGGCCAACGTCCTGACTTTC.

This clonotype was detected ten times or more. Germline and junction disagree at one end, which may indicate a read error. The CDR3 bases are TGTGCCAGCAGCGTAGGAACTAGCGGCCTCGGAGTGGGAAGCTTC. It translates to CASSVGTSGLGVGSF. V usage is TRBV9 and J usage is TRBJ2-5, with 8 positions matching TRBD2. Germline V gene sequence: CDR1 SGDLS, CDR2 YYNGEE. The CDR3 extends over 15 amino acids.

In this sample, this clonotype is medium-sized. V gene TRBV9 combines with J gene TRBJ2-1, with D unclear. The ends were cut back, 4 bases at V and 0 bases at J, with 11 bases in the middle. Germline assignment: CDR1 SGDLS and CDR2 YYNGEE. This CDR3 has 15 amino acids. This chain's CDR3 is CASSTSESSYNEQFF. The DNA for the CDR3 is TGTGCCAGCAGCACCTCGGAGAGCTCCTACAATGAGCAGTTCTTC. The full variable domain, in which reference TRBV9 and TRBJ2-1 provide the parts outside the CDR3, is DSGVTQTPKHLITATGQRVTLRCSPRSGDLSVYWYQQSLDQGLQFLIQYYNGEERAKGNILERFSAQQFPDLHSELNLSSLELGDSALYFCASSTSESSYNEQFFGPGTRLTVL.

This clonotype was counted ten times or more. The chain is built from TRBV9 and TRBJ2-3, with a possible D match to TRBD1 (5 bases). Germline lookup yields CDR1 SGDLS and CDR2 YYNGEE. V lost 0 bases, J lost 0 bases, and 11 bases lay in between. The CDR3 is 16 amino acids. The CDR3 coding sequence is TGTGCCAGCAGCGTAGCTCAGGGAACTAGCACAGATACGCAGTATTTT. It translates to CASSVAQGTSTDTQYF.

This clonotype was found many times. The rearrangement uses TRBV9 and TRBJ2-7; no firm D call. From germline, CDR1 is SGDLS and CDR2 YYNGEE. Trimming left V 3 bases short and J 4 bases short, with 8 bases between. This CDR3 spans 12 amino acids. The CDR3 coding sequence is TGTGCCAGCAGCGATAGTCAGTACGAGCAGTACTTC. Translation gives CASSDSQYEQYF. The full variable domain, rest sourced from reference TRBV9 and TRBJ2-7, is DSGVTQTPKHLITATGQRVTLRCSPRSGDLSVYWYQQSLDQGLQFLIQYYNGEERAKGNILERFSAQQFPDLHSELNLSSLELGDSALYFCASSDSQYEQYFGPGTRLTVT.

This clonotype has ten or more counts. The chain carries TRBV7-9 and TRBJ2-1; D is possibly TRBD1 or TRBD2 (6 bases each). Germline V CDR1 and CDR2: SEHNR, FQNEAQ (reference sequence). There are 15 residues in the CDR3. The germline V and J ends were trimmed by 1 base and 6 bases, with 13 bases remaining between them. This chain's CDR3 is CASSLGGASSNEQFF. CDR3 bases: TGTGCCAGCAGCTTAGGGGGGGCCTCGAGCAATGAGCAGTTCTTC. Using reference TRBV7-9 and TRBJ2-1 for the parts outside the CDR3, the full variable domain is DTGVSQNPRHKITKRGQNVTFRCDPISEHNRLYWYRQTLGQGPEFLTYFQNEAQLEKSRLLSDRFSAERPKGSFSTLEIQRTEQGDSAMYLCASSLGGASSNEQFFGPGTRLTVL.

This clonotype was counted ten times or more. The chain is built from TRBV9 and TRBJ2-1; 8 bases line up with TRBD2. V was pared by 4 bases and J by 9 bases, with 15 bases of the junction left unmatched. The germline V gene encodes CDR1 SGDLS and CDR2 YYNGEE. This CDR3 has 16 amino acids. The CDR3 loop is CASSPRPGRVTSEQFF. CDR3 sequence (DNA): TGTGCCAGCAGCCCCAGACCCGGGAGGGTCACAAGTGAGCAGTTCTTC.

In its sample, this clonotype was seen many times. The genes are TRBV9 and TRBJ2-7; 9 nucleotides align to TRBD2. The CDR3 totals 15 residues. From germline, CDR1 is SGDLS and CDR2 YYNGEE. Trimming took 3 bases from V and 2 from J; bases not matched to a gene: 6. The CDR3 coding sequence is TGTGCCAGCAGCGCCCTTAGCGGGGGACCCTACGAGCAGTACTTC. Translation gives CASSALSGGPYEQYF.